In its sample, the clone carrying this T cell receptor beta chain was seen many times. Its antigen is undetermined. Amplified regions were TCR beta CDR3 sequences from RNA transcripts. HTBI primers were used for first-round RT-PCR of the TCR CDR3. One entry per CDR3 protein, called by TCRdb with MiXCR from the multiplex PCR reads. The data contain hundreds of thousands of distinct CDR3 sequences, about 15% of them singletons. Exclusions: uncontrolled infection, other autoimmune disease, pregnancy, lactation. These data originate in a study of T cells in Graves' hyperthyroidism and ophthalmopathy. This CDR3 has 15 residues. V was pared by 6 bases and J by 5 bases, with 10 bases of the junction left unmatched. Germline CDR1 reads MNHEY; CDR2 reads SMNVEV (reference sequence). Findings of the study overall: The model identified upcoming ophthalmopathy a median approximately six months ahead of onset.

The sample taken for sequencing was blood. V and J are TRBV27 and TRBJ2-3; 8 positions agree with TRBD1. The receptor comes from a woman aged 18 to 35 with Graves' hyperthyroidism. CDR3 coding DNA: TGTGCCAGCAGACAGGACAGGGATGGTAGAGATACGCAGTATTTT. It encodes CASRQDRDGRDTQYF.